The next 32 T cell receptor beta chains were all read from a single sample in a study of lymphopenia after photon versus proton radiotherapy. The data were produced by immunoSEQ multiplex PCR, yet TCRdb's version contains in-frame clones alone and is incomplete. This sample has more than 10,000 clones; about 87% occur once, and the top ten carry 3.5% to 4%. This sample comprised peripheral blood, obtained from a patient treated with photon-based radiotherapy. These receptor sequences come from a man aged 60 to 69 with pancreatic cancer.

The chain employs TRBV4-2 and TRBJ2-3; the match to TRBD2 covers 15 bases. The CDR3 contains 18 residues. V gave up 2 bases and J gave up 0 bases; unmatched junction bases: 3. The V gene's germline CDR1 is LGHNA and CDR2 YNFKEQ. CDR3 in amino acids: CASSQTGLAGGSTDTQYF. DNA of the CDR3: TGTGCCAGCAGCCAAACGGGACTAGCGGGGGGCAGCACAGATACGCAGTATTTT.

This chain links TRBV10-3 with TRBJ1-1, with a tentative D call TRBD1 (6 bases). This CDR3 is 17 amino acids long. V gave up 2 bases and J gave up 1 base, with 17 bases separating them. Germline CDR1 and CDR2: ENHRY and SYGVKD. CDR3 in DNA: TGTGCCATCAGTGAGGCCCCCCGGGCAGGGGCGAACACTGAAGCTTTCTTT. Protein: CAISEAPRAGANTEAFF.

The chain recombines TRBV27 with TRBJ2-5, with 11 bases identical to TRBD2. The CDR3 consists of 15 residues. CDR1 MNHEY and CDR2 SMNVEV come from the germline V gene (reference sequence). V lost 1 base and J lost 7; bases outside the gene matches: 5. CDR3 bases: TGTGCCAGCAGTTTATTAGCGGGGGGGCGGCTGACCCAGTACTTC. This sequence encodes CASSLLAGGRLTQYF.

The chain joins TRBV5-1 to TRBJ2-5, with unresolved D. The V end lost 0 bases, the J end lost 2 bases, and 14 bases lay between the germline ends. The CDR3 sequence is 16 residues long. Germline CDR1 is SGHRS and CDR2 is YFSETQ. The CDR3 region is CASSLGALLFQETQYF. CDR3 coding DNA: TGCGCCAGCAGCTTGGGGGCCCTACTATTTCAAGAGACCCAGTACTTC.

CDR3 nucleotides: TGCGCCAGCAGCAGGGGGGCGAATTCACCCCTCCACTTT. Translated: CASSRGANSPLHF. V gene TRBV10-1 combines with J gene TRBJ1-6; 7 nucleotides line up with TRBD1. Trimming cost V 6 bases and J 7 bases; bases outside gene matches: 3. The CDR3 sequence is 13 residues long. Germline V gene data show CDR1 as WNHNN and CDR2 as SYGVQD (reference sequence).

The chain carries TRBV11-2 and TRBJ1-6; unclear D gene. Trimming cost V 5 bases and J 8 bases, with 10 bases left between them. CDR3 length: 13 residues. The germline CDR1 and CDR2 sequences are SGHAT and FQNNGV. Written as DNA, the CDR3 is TGTGCCAGCAGCCCAAAGACTTATTCACCCCTCCACTTT. The encoded protein is CASSPKTYSPLHF.

This clone has more than one count but fewer than ten. V usage is TRBV23-1 and J usage is TRBJ2-2; D is possibly TRBD1 (6 bases). TRBV23-1 is classed as an ORF, of uncertain function. CDR3 length: 16 amino acids. Deletions cut 7 bases from V and 7 bases from J, with 22 bases between. The CDR3 bases are TGCGCCAGCATGGCACAGGGACCTTTTTTTTGCGGGGAGCTGTTTTTT. Translating it yields CASMAQGPFFCGELFF.

V gene TRBV5-1 combines with J gene TRBJ1-5, with D possibly TRBD1 on 5 matching bases. CDR3 length: 14 residues. Germline assignment: CDR1 SGHRS and CDR2 YFSETQ. The V end lost 0 bases, the J end lost 5 bases, and 9 bases lay between the germline ends. The CDR3 sequence is CASSLGGLHQPQHF. The CDR3 DNA reads TGCGCCAGCAGCTTGGGGGGACTTCATCAGCCCCAGCATTTT. The full variable domain, completed using reference TRBV5-1 and TRBJ1-5, is KAGVTQTPRYLIKTRGQQVTLSCSPISGHRSVSWYQQTPGQGLQFLFEYFSETQRNKGNFPGRFSGRQFSNSRSEMNVSTLELGDSALYLCASSLGGLHQPQHFGDGTRLSIL.

CDR3 amino acids: CASSERLEETQYF. The CDR3 DNA reads TGCGCCAGCAGTGAGCGGCTCGAAGAGACCCAGTACTTC. The chain is built from TRBV10-1 and TRBJ2-5; D ambiguous. This CDR3 has 13 amino acids. CDR1 and CDR2 from the germline V gene are WNHNN and SYGVQD (reference sequence). The germline V and J ends were trimmed by 2 bases and 3 bases, with 7 bases remaining between them.

The chain employs TRBV18 and TRBJ2-3; D is ambiguous. This CDR3 is 15 amino acids long. Germline assignment: CDR1 KGHSH and CDR2 LQKENI. Trimming removed 3 bases at V and 4 bases at J, with 14 bases between. The CDR3 DNA reads TGTGCCAGCTCACCCCTCGGCCAGAGAGCAGATACGCAGTATTTT. Its protein product is CASSPLGQRADTQYF.

The chain links TRBV10-1 to TRBJ2-3; 12 nucleotides align to TRBD2. J gave up 6 bases and V 4 bases, and 8 bases lay outside the gene matches. Germline CDR1 WNHNN, CDR2 SYGVQD (reference sequence). The CDR3 spans 16 residues. Here the CDR3 reads CASSALAGGVMDTQYF. Written as DNA, the CDR3 is TGCGCCAGCAGTGCACTAGCGGGGGGCGTTATGGATACGCAGTATTTT.

The genes are TRBV10-1 and TRBJ2-3; 7 positions agree with TRBD1. The CDR3 consists of 15 residues. The trim removed 0 bases at V and 5 bases at J, leaving 5 bases unmatched. Looked up from germline, CDR1 is WNHNN and CDR2 is SYGVQD (reference sequence). The CDR3 spells CASSESQQGLDTQYF. The CDR3 DNA is TGCGCCAGCAGTGAGTCTCAACAGGGGCTAGATACGCAGTATTTT.

V is TRBV4-1 and J is TRBJ2-3, with D uncertain. CDR1 and CDR2 from the germline V gene are MGHRA and YSYEKL. With 0 bases removed from V and 4 bases from J, the gap between germline ends came to 5 bases. The CDR3 loop spans 13 amino acids. CDR3 nucleotide sequence: TGCGCCAGCAGCCAAGATACTTCAGATACGCAGTATTTT. This gives the protein CASSQDTSDTQYF.

The chain carries TRBV10-3 and TRBJ1-2, with D possibly being TRBD1 (6 bases). The CDR3 totals 13 residues. The ends were cut back, 4 bases at V and 8 bases at J, with 14 bases in the middle. The germline gives CDR1 ENHRY, CDR2 SYGVKD. The CDR3 DNA sequence: TGTGCCATCAGTGGACCACAGGGAGGCGGCTACACCTTC. Its translation is CAISGPQGGGYTF.

CDR3 sequence reads: CASSYQGYNQPQHF. DNA for the CDR3: TGTGCCAGCAGTTACCAAGGGTACAATCAGCCCCAGCATTTT. This chain joins TRBV6-5 and TRBJ1-5; D remains unclear. Germline assignment: CDR1 MNHEY and CDR2 SVGAGI. The CDR3 length is 14 residues. V lost 2 bases to trimming and J lost 3 bases, with 8 bases between them.

This rearrangement joins TRBV9 to TRBJ2-3; 7 bases fit TRBD2. Losses at the gene ends were 0 bases for V and 1 base for J; bases not matched to a gene: 5. This CDR3 has 16 residues. Germline V gene sequence: CDR1 SGDLS, CDR2 YYNGEE. CDR3 protein: CASSVDARGGTDTQYF. CDR3 coding DNA: TGTGCCAGCAGCGTAGACGCACGGGGGGGCACAGATACGCAGTATTTT.

The CDR3 DNA sequence: TGTGCCAGAAGTCTCCGCACCCTAGACCCAAGGGAAAAACTGTTTTTT. Translation gives CARSLRTLDPREKLFF. The chain carries TRBV7-5 and TRBJ1-4. TRBV7-5 is marked as a pseudogene. This CDR3 contains 16 residues.

This clone was seen a handful of times. The genes are TRBV27 and TRBJ1-1; 9 bases line up with TRBD1. J lost 5 bases, V lost 8 bases, and 6 bases had no gene match. Germline values: CDR1 MNHEY, CDR2 SMNVEV (reference sequence). There are 13 residues in the CDR3. The DNA of the CDR3 is TGTGCCAGCCGGGGACAGGGATGGACTGAAGCTTTCTTT. Its translation is CASRGQGWTEAFF.

To note about this clone: The sample carries other DNA sequences with the same CDR3. CDR3 DNA: TGTGCCAGCAGCTCGGGACAGGGTTATGGCTACACCTTC. Residues: CASSSGQGYGYTF. This chain connects TRBV7-2 to TRBJ1-2, with 9 bases lining up with TRBD1. With 4 bases clipped from V and 5 bases from J, the junction kept 2 bases outside the gene matches. The CDR3 totals 13 residues. The V gene's germline CDR1 is SGHTA and CDR2 FQGNSA. The full variable domain, rest sourced from reference TRBV7-2 and TRBJ1-2, is GAGVSQSPSNKVTEKGKDVELRCDPISGHTALYWYRQSLGQGLEFLIYFQGNSAPDKSGLPSDRFSAERTGGSVSTLTIQRTQQEDSAVYLCASSSGQGYGYTFGSGTRLTVV.

The chain recombines TRBV11-3 with TRBJ1-2; the D gene is possibly TRBD1 (6 bases). The CDR3 extends over 13 amino acids. The V and J ends lost 5 bases and 4 bases respectively, with 11 bases between them. The germline gives CDR1 SGHNT, CDR2 YENEEA. The CDR3 DNA is TGTGCCAGCAGCGAGACAGGTGGCTATGGCTACACCTTC. This sequence encodes CASSETGGYGYTF.

The chain uses TRBV11-1 and TRBJ2-7; perhaps TRBD1 as D (6 bases). Trimming took 5 bases from V and 3 from J, leaving 14 bases between them. This CDR3 is built from 14 residues. Looked up from germline, CDR1 is SGHAT and CDR2 is FQDESV (reference sequence). The CDR3 coding sequence is TGTGCCAGCAGCCCCCAAGGGGGTTACTACGAGCAGTACTTC. Its translation is CASSPQGGYYEQYF.

The chain recombines TRBV30 with TRBJ1-2, with D perhaps matching TRBD1 (5 bases). The CDR3 runs to 13 residues. Trimming left V 0 bases short and J 0 bases short, with 5 bases between. The germline V gene encodes CDR1 GTSNPN and CDR2 SVGIG (reference sequence). In DNA form, the CDR3 reads TGTGCCTGGAGTGTGGGGGCTAACTATGGCTACACCTTC. The encoded protein is CAWSVGANYGYTF.

The chain is built from TRBV21-1 and TRBJ2-3; TRBD1 reflects the table's D call only, with no check against the DNA. TRBV21-1 represents a pseudogene. The CDR3 is 16 amino acids. CDR3 DNA: TGTGCCAGCAGCAAACTTGGGGCAAGGGATCCAGATACGCAGTATTTT. Translating it yields CASSKLGARDPDTQYF.

This clone was counted between two and nine times. This chain joins TRBV6-4 and TRBJ1-2, with D unclear. Germline V lookup: CDR1 MRHNA, CDR2 SNTAGT. This CDR3 contains 18 residues. V was pared by 4 bases and J by 5 bases, with 26 bases between. The CDR3 spells CASSVGERNNPLEYGYTF. CDR3 nucleotides: TGTGCCAGCAGTGTGGGAGAGAGAAACAACCCCCTCGAATATGGCTACACCTTC.

The rearrangement links TRBV30 to TRBJ1-1, with TRBD1 matching over 7 bases. V shed 4 bases and J 6 bases; nucleotides not matched to a gene: 14. The CDR3 consists of 15 residues. Germline V lookup: CDR1 GTSNPN, CDR2 SVGIG (reference sequence). CDR3 loop: CAWILPTQGVAEAFF. The CDR3 nucleotides read TGTGCCTGGATTCTACCTACGCAGGGGGTGGCTGAAGCTTTCTTT.

This rearrangement joins TRBV7-8 to TRBJ2-2, with D tentatively TRBD2 (6 bases). Germline V lookup: CDR1 SGHVS, CDR2 FQNEAQ. V lost 3 bases and J lost 8, with 16 bases in between. The CDR3 sequence is 15 residues long. The CDR3 DNA is TGTGCCAGCAGCTTCGTGCGGGGAGTGACTGGGGAGCTGTTTTTT. Amino acids: CASSFVRGVTGELFF.

Comments on this clone: An end of the junction differs from the germline gene, which may be a read error. The rearrangement joins TRBV7-3 to TRBJ1-1; TRBD1 aligns across 7 bases. CDR3 length: 15 residues. Germline V gives CDR1 SGHTA, CDR2 FQGTGA. The chain's CDR3 is CASSLTTGSDTEAFF. The CDR3 nucleotides are TGTGCCAGCAGCCTAACGACAGGGTCGGACACTGAAGCTTTCTTT.

In its sample, this clone was seen once. CDR3 sequence: CASSLPSMNTEAFF. The CDR3 nucleotides are TGCGCCAGCAGCTTGCCCAGCATGAACACTGAAGCTTTCTTT. This chain links TRBV5-1 with TRBJ1-1; no clear D. V lost 1 base to trimming and J lost 0 bases, with 7 bases between them. The germline V gene encodes CDR1 SGHRS and CDR2 YFSETQ. The CDR3 is 14 residues long.

V gene TRBV4-2 combines with J gene TRBJ1-1; TRBD1 matches at 7 bases. The CDR3 covers 15 residues. J lost 5 bases, V lost 2 bases, and 8 bases had no gene match. Germline CDR1 reads LGHNA; CDR2 reads YNFKEQ. This chain's CDR3 is CASSQRYDRETEAFF. The CDR3 DNA follows: TGTGCCAGCAGCCAACGGTATGACAGGGAAACTGAAGCTTTCTTT.

This chain joins TRBV5-1 and TRBJ2-5, with a possible D match to TRBD1 (6 bases). This CDR3 comprises 14 residues. Looked up from germline, CDR1 is SGHRS and CDR2 is YFSETQ. Trimming cost V 4 bases and J 1 base, with 11 bases left between them. The CDR3: CASSPGVPQETQYF. CDR3 nucleotides: TGCGCCAGCAGCCCAGGGGTTCCCCAAGAGACCCAGTACTTC.

This chain joins TRBV6-6 and TRBJ1-1; D is ambiguous. Between the trimmed V and J ends, which lost 5 bases and 0 bases, there was a span of 13 bases. Looked up from germline, CDR1 is MNHNY and CDR2 is SVGAGI (reference sequence). The CDR3 has 15 amino acids. The CDR3 DNA follows: TGTGCCAGCAGTCCCCCCCTGTTCCTGAACACTGAAGCTTTCTTT. It is translated as CASSPPLFLNTEAFF.

The chain combines TRBV4-2 with TRBJ2-1, with D tentatively TRBD1 or TRBD2 (6 bases each). The V gene lost 1 base and the J gene lost 8 bases, with 18 bases spanning the gap. There are 16 residues in the CDR3. Germline V gene data show CDR1 as LGHNA and CDR2 as YNFKEQ. The CDR3 DNA sequence: TGTGCCAGCAGCCAAGGTTTCCAGGGGAGGAACTATGAGCAGTTCTTC. This codes for CASSQGFQGRNYEQFF.